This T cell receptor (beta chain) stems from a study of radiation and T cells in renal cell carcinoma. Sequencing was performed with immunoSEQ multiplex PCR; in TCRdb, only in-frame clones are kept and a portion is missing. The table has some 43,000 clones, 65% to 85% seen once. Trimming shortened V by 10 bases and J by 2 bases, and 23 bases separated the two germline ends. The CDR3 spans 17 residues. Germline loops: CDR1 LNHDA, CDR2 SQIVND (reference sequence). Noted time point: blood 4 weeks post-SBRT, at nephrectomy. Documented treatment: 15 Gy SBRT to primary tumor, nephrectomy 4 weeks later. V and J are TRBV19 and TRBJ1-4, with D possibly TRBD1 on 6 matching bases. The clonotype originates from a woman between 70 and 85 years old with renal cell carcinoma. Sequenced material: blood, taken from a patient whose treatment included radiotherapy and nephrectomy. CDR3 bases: TGTGCCACCTCAGAGGGGGGACTCCGGACCACTAATGAAAAACTGTTTTTT. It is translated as CATSEGGLRTTNEKLFF.